This T cell receptor beta chain stems from a study of Ad26.COV2.S vaccination and SARS-CoV-2 variants (dated by TCRdb to about 2021). Regarding the study in general: Donors in the vaccine arm were drawn from COV1001, a phase I-IIa trial of Ad26.COV2.S in healthy adults that was multicentre, randomized, double-blind and placebo-controlled. Ad26.COV2.S was given intramuscularly at 5x10^10 or 1x10^11 viral particles, as a single shot or as two shots 56 days apart. TCRbeta repertoire sequencing was used to assess the specificity and breadth of SARS-CoV-2-reactive T cell receptors after Ad26.COV2.S vaccination. A total of some 30 samples were included in the TCR-sequenced set, comprising approximately 20 Ad26.COV2.S vaccine recipients, 5 placebo recipients and 8 SARS-CoV-2 convalescent individuals. Trial participants were randomized into five groups of five: low-dose or high-dose Ad26.COV2.S given once or twice, or placebo on both occasions. Investigators did not know the trial group allocation while performing experiments and assessing outcomes.

General findings and caveats noted by the study authors: The study was not powered for comparison of responses between vaccine doses or regimens. Ad26.COV2.S recipients had higher spike-specific TCR breadth than placebo recipients (P = 0.0014). After vaccination, spike-specific CD8+ and CD4+ T cell responses were reported to show substantial breadth. Vaccine and placebo recipients had similar non-spike TCR breadth, a finding consistent with the vaccine containing only spike. It was noted by the authors that total T cell responses may have been underestimated by the TCR breadth and depth analyses.

Note on this clone: The clone's antigen remains unknown. It has no much larger one-base neighbor in the sample; base qualities were not kept.

From the cysteine up to the phenylalanine, the CDR3 has a length of 15 residues. The read is trimmed to its CDR3 DNA, 45 bases read in frame from base 1. V sheds 3 bases and J sheds 4 bases, leaving 11 bases between their ends. Sequences KGHDR (CDR1) and SFDVKD (CDR2) are obtained from the germline V gene. The immunoSEQ Assay was used to sequence TCRbeta CDR3 regions. After extraction, genomic DNA underwent amplification by bias-controlled multiplex PCR, followed by high-throughput sequencing. In the paper's pipeline: To quantify the absolute abundance of each unique TCRbeta CDR3 region, sequences were collapsed and filtered. Usable DNA was measured by amplifying reference genes present in all nucleated cells, and TCRbeta template counts were normalized to that usable DNA to estimate T cell fraction. Repertoire TCRs were annotated as SARS-CoV-2-specific when V gene, CDR3 amino acid sequence and J gene were exactly matched to a known reactive TCR set. The reference SARS-CoV-2 TCR set was obtained from MIRA and was filtered for enrichment in COVID-19-positive ImmuneCODE repertoires, whereby public or cross-reactive TCRs were removed. Drawing on the MIRA antigens, annotated TCRs were analysed further at the level of specific ORF or position within ORF. Depth was the summed frequency of annotated unique rearrangements, while breadth was defined as annotated unique rearrangements over total unique productive rearrangements. Two-sided Wilcoxon rank-sum tests were applied when comparing TCR breadth between groups. Not all clones reach the TCRdb copy of this immuneACCESS table, which keeps in-frame sequences only. Checked studies attribute under half of the gap to unresolved V genes and leave the rest unexplained. The DNA gave D and trimming, while V, J and clone size come from that table. Within this sample are hundreds of thousands of clones, with 75% to 90% of them counted one time only. About 2.5% of the sample rests with the top ten.

The intended sense of this specimen's treatment or condition label: 15 to 20 received Ad26.COV2.S at low or high dose, single or two shots; several received placebo; per-sample allocation not given. For vaccine and placebo recipients, the sequenced repertoires came from samples collected on day 63 after the first injection. Cohort 1b enrolled around 24 adults aged 18-55 years at a single site in Boston, USA, between 29 July and 7 August 2020. Ad26.COV2.S consisted of a replication-incompetent adenovirus type 26 vector by which a prefusion-stabilized SARS-CoV-2 spike protein from the original Wuhan strain was expressed.

The clonotype comes from a person aged 18-65 years who received the Ad26.COV2.S COVID-19 vaccine or a placebo. The starting material was peripheral blood, obtained in a trial of Ad26.COV2.S vaccine versus placebo. The rearranged segments are TRBV24-1 and TRBJ2-2; TRBD2 is a weak D gene call, 5 bases matching. The sequence in DNA is TGTGCCACCAGTGATCCCCGGAGGTTCACCGGGGAGCTGTTTTTT. The encoded protein is CATSDPRRFTGELFF.